Below are 16 T cell receptor beta chains sequenced from a single sample in a study of OX40 agonist ivuxolimab in advanced cancers. The method was immunoSEQ multiplex PCR; TCRdb's version includes in-frame clones alone and lacks a portion of them. Of roughly 89,000 clones in the sample, around 84% were seen once. This sample comprised CD4+ or CD8+ T cells sorted from blood, obtained in a trial of the OX40 agonist ivuxolimab. The receptor source for this set is an adult with an advanced solid tumor such as melanoma, head and neck, liver or kidney cancer.

The chain uses TRBV18 and TRBJ1-2; 9 nucleotides line up with TRBD1. Germline V lookup: CDR1 KGHSH, CDR2 LQKENI. The ends lost 3 bases at V and 4 bases at J; junction bases unmatched: 6. This CDR3 contains 15 residues. The CDR3 nucleotides are TGTGCCAGCTCACCCGAGGACAGGGGCCCCTATGGCTACACCTTC. This gives the protein CASSPEDRGPYGYTF.

The V gene is TRBV4-1, the J gene TRBJ2-6, with TRBD2 matching 13 bases. CDR1 and CDR2 from the germline V gene are MGHRA and YSYEKL. CDR3 length equals 21 residues. After removal of 4 bases from V and 1 base from J, the junction contained 13 bases not matched to a gene. The CDR3 region is CASSPIGLAGVVVSGANVLTF. The CDR3 DNA reads as TGCGCCAGCAGCCCTATAGGACTAGCGGGGGTGGTGGTATCTGGGGCCAACGTCCTGACTTTC.

The chain links TRBV19 to TRBJ1-2; D unclear. Trimming cost V 4 bases and J 0 bases, with 9 bases left between them. This CDR3 has 14 amino acids. Germline-derived CDR1 and CDR2 are LNHDA and SQIVND (reference sequence). CDR3 nucleotide sequence: TGTGCCAGTAGTACCTCCGGGGCTAACTATGGCTACACCTTC. This translates into CASSTSGANYGYTF.

V and J are TRBV29-1 and TRBJ2-3, with TRBD1 matching 7 bases. V shed 3 bases and J 8 bases; nucleotides not matched to a gene: 14. Germline V gene lookup returns CDR1 SQVTM and CDR2 ANQGSEA. This CDR3 contains 15 residues. CDR3 nucleotide sequence: TGCAGCGTTGATGGGACAGTCCCTGGAGACCGTACGCAGTATTTT. Encoded protein: CSVDGTVPGDRTQYF.

J is TRBJ2-7 and V is TRBV5-1, with TRBD1 matching 7 bases. Germline V gene lookup returns CDR1 SGHRS and CDR2 YFSETQ. J was trimmed by 0 bases and V by 6 bases; bases with no gene match: 9. The CDR3 has 15 amino acids. CDR3 bases: TGCGCCAGCAAAACGGCTACAGGGGACTCCTACGAGCAGTACTTC. This codes for CASKTATGDSYEQYF.

The chain links TRBV5-1 to TRBJ2-7; D not certain. Germline assignment: CDR1 SGHRS and CDR2 YFSETQ. Trimming stripped 0 bases from V and 4 bases from J, with 5 bases between. The CDR3 consists of 12 residues. In nucleotides, the CDR3 is TGCGCCAGCAGCTTGGGACAATACGAGCAGTACTTC. Its translation: CASSLGQYEQYF.

V is TRBV6-5 and J is TRBJ2-5; 9 bases line up with TRBD1. The trim removed 4 bases at V and 5 bases at J, leaving 8 bases unmatched. The germline V gene has CDR1 MNHEY and CDR2 SVGAGI. CDR3 size: 15 residues. In DNA form, the CDR3 reads TGTGCCAGCAGTTTAACAGGGGGCACGTATGAGACCCAGTACTTC. Translated, it gives CASSLTGGTYETQYF.

This clone was counted a few times. J is TRBJ2-5 and V is TRBV5-4; D is perhaps TRBD2 (6 bases). This CDR3 is 15 amino acids long. V was cut by 0 bases and J by 1 base, with 10 bases left in between. Germline V gene lookup returns CDR1 SGHNT and CDR2 YYREEE (reference sequence). CDR3 bases: TGTGCCAGCAGCTTGGGGGCGGGGACCCAAGAGACCCAGTACTTC. Amino acids: CASSLGAGTQETQYF.

V gene TRBV5-1 combines with J gene TRBJ2-2; perhaps D is TRBD1 or TRBD2 (5 bases each). Germline CDR1 reads SGHRS; CDR2 reads YFSETQ. This CDR3 contains 14 residues. The ends were cut back, 2 bases at V and 3 bases at J, with 8 bases in the middle. The CDR3 region is CASSLLGDTGELFF. The CDR3 DNA is TGCGCCAGCAGCTTACTAGGGGACACCGGGGAGCTGTTTTTT.

The V call is TRBV28, the J call TRBJ2-3; D is tentatively TRBD1 or TRBD2 (5 bases each). V dropped 2 bases and J dropped 2 bases, with 14 bases sitting between them. The CDR3 has 16 amino acids. Germline V gene sequence: CDR1 MDHEN, CDR2 SYDVKM. The CDR3 region is CASSLLRDGITDTQYF. CDR3 DNA sequence: TGTGCCAGCAGTTTACTTAGGGACGGAATCACAGATACGCAGTATTTT.

The chain combines TRBV27 with TRBJ2-7; the D is unclear. Germline V gene lookup returns CDR1 MNHEY and CDR2 SMNVEV (reference sequence). The CDR3 sequence is 13 residues long. Trimming pared 2 bases from V and 3 bases from J, leaving 8 bases between. This CDR3 is CASSLREYYEQYF. The CDR3 DNA follows: TGTGCCAGCAGTTTACGAGAATACTACGAGCAGTACTTC.

The rearrangement uses TRBV6-1 and TRBJ2-7, with 7 bases that match TRBD2. V shed 6 bases and J 5 bases; nucleotides not matched to a gene: 10. The CDR3 sequence is 14 residues long. From germline, CDR1 is MNHNS and CDR2 SASEGT. The chain's CDR3 is CASRWEGIVHEQYF. The CDR3 bases are TGTGCCAGCAGATGGGAGGGTATAGTCCACGAGCAGTACTTC.

This chain links TRBV6-1 with TRBJ2-1; 9 bases fit TRBD2. The CDR3 length is 15 residues. CDR1 MNHNS and CDR2 SASEGT come from the germline V gene. Trimming removed 2 bases from V and 1 base from J; junction bases left unmatched: 0. The CDR3 is CASSELAGSYNEQFF. Written as DNA, the CDR3 is TGTGCCAGCAGTGAACTAGCGGGGTCCTACAATGAGCAGTTCTTC.

V and J are TRBV19 and TRBJ2-1; D call uncertain. In germline, CDR1 is LNHDA, CDR2 SQIVND (reference sequence). The V and J ends lost 5 bases and 8 bases respectively, with 7 bases between them. CDR3 length: 11 amino acids. The DNA of the CDR3 is TGTGCCAGTAGTCGATTATATGAGCAGTTCTTC. This gives the protein CASSRLYEQFF.

This clone was observed many times. J is TRBJ1-5 and V is TRBV19; D not resolved. With 2 bases removed from V and 7 bases from J, the gap between germline ends came to 9 bases. The CDR3 runs to 13 residues. Per the germline V gene, CDR1 is LNHDA and CDR2 is SQIVND (reference sequence). The CDR3 nucleotides are TGTGCCAGTAGTATAATGTCTGGGCAGCCCCAGCATTTT. Protein: CASSIMSGQPQHF.

This chain connects TRBV28 to TRBJ1-1; D gene ambiguous. The germline V gene has CDR1 MDHEN and CDR2 SYDVKM. This CDR3 has 15 amino acids. V shed 5 bases and J shed 4 bases, with 17 bases lying between them. DNA of the CDR3: TGTGCCAGCAGTACACTCGACACGCTGGGCACTGAAGCTTTCTTT. It codes for CASSTLDTLGTEAFF.